This T cell receptor (beta chain) was documented in a study of cytomegalovirus exposure and HLA in healthy donors. The study, taken as a whole, reports: The authors considered a cluster of highly shared sequence variants likely to be a sequencing artifact.

Germline loops: CDR1 MDHEN, CDR2 SYDVKM. This CDR3 has 12 residues. V was trimmed by 1 base and J by 9 bases, leaving 7 bases between them. This clone was seen a few times. Its antigen is not identified. The PCR used 60 Vbeta and 13 Jbeta primers. Assay used: immunoSEQ multiplex PCR; TCRdb lists only in-frame clones, some missing. The data hold roughly 150,000 clones, with roughly 70% observed a single time. The rearrangement links TRBV28 to TRBJ2-1; tentatively, D is TRBD1 (5 bases). Sequencing used PBMCs. The clonotype comes from a man aged 25 to 40 in good health and CMV-seronegative. In nucleotides, the CDR3 is TGTGCCAGCAGTTTATCAGGGTTTGAGCAGTTCTTC. Its translation is CASSLSGFEQFF.